Listed here are 23 T cell receptor beta chains from one sample, sequenced in a study of T cells in localized non-small cell lung cancer. TCRdb keeps only in-frame clones here, not all; method: immunoSEQ multiplex PCR. The top ten hold around a quarter of the sample, which has 2,000 to 2,500 clones, over 15% seen once. The sample in question was lung tumor tissue, obtained before any cancer treatment. These TCRs come from a female donor of 60 years or more with stage I squamous cell lung carcinoma.

This rearrangement joins TRBV30 to TRBJ2-1; D tentatively reads TRBD1 or TRBD2 (5 bases each). Trimming took off 4 bases at V and 0 bases at J, with 10 bases between the two ends. The V gene's germline CDR1 is GTSNPN and CDR2 SVGIG (reference sequence). CDR3 length: 14 residues. The CDR3 loop is CAWTGTGSYNEQFF. CDR3 nucleotides: TGTGCCTGGACAGGGACCGGCTCCTACAATGAGCAGTTCTTC.

This chain joins TRBV30 and TRBJ2-3, with 16 bases aligning to TRBD2. The CDR3 covers 18 residues. CDR1 GTSNPN and CDR2 SVGIG come from the germline V gene (reference sequence). The trim removed 5 bases at V and 6 bases at J, leaving 14 bases unmatched. DNA for the CDR3: TGTGCCTGGTCCGACGGGACTAGCGGGAGGGCCCCCCCGGATACGCAGTATTTT. The encoded protein is CAWSDGTSGRAPPDTQYF.

This clone was seen many times. V gene TRBV11-3 combines with J gene TRBJ1-2; TRBD1 might be the D (5 bases). The V and J ends lost 0 bases and 4 bases respectively, with 9 bases between them. This CDR3 is 14 amino acids long. Germline V gene lookup returns CDR1 SGHNT and CDR2 YENEEA. This CDR3 is CASSLEGVSYGYTF. The DNA of the CDR3 is TGTGCCAGCAGCTTAGAGGGGGTCAGCTATGGCTACACCTTC.

This clone was recorded many times. The chain carries TRBV11-3 and TRBJ1-2, with D possibly matching TRBD1 (6 bases). The CDR3 runs to 15 residues. The ends were cut back, 3 bases at V and 4 bases at J, with 15 bases in the middle. The germline gives CDR1 SGHNT, CDR2 YENEEA. This CDR3 reads CASSLAGGEFYGYTF. In nucleotides, the CDR3 is TGTGCCAGCAGCTTGGCCGGGGGCGAGTTCTATGGCTACACCTTC.

In its sample, this clone was seen a few times. The chain links TRBV19 to TRBJ1-2, with a weak D call TRBD1 (6 bases). The V and J ends lost 7 bases and 4 bases respectively, with 13 bases between them. The CDR3 runs to 13 residues. CDR1 is LNHDA and CDR2 is SQIVND in the germline V gene (reference sequence). CDR3 amino acids: CASTRGWFYGYTF. For the CDR3, the DNA is TGTGCCAGTACCAGGGGCTGGTTCTATGGCTACACCTTC. The entire variable domain, with the rest obtained from reference TRBV19 and TRBJ1-2, is as follows: DGGITQSPKYLFRKEGQNVTLSCEQNLNHDAMYWYRQDPGQGLRLIYYSQIVNDFQKGDIAEGYSVSREKKESFPLTVTSAQKNPTAFYLCASTRGWFYGYTFGSGTRLTVV.

A few counts support this clone. The genes are TRBV28 and TRBJ1-2; the D is unclear. Germline V CDR1 and CDR2: MDHEN, SYDVKM. This CDR3 has 13 amino acids. V shed 8 bases and J shed 2 bases, with 12 bases lying between them. In nucleotides, the CDR3 is TGTGCCAGCCTCGCCCCTGGGAACTATGGCTACACCTTC. Amino acids: CASLAPGNYGYTF.

By share, this clone ranks as medium-sized (0.01 to 0.1%). This chain connects TRBV11-3 to TRBJ1-2; no reliable D call. The germline V and J ends were trimmed by 2 bases and 4 bases, with 11 bases remaining between them. The germline V gene encodes CDR1 SGHNT and CDR2 YENEEA. The CDR3 runs to 14 residues. The CDR3 bases are TGTGCCAGCAGCTTAAGTAAACGGCCCTATGGCTACACCTTC. It is translated as CASSLSKRPYGYTF.

The genes are TRBV5-1 and TRBJ2-6, with a weak D call TRBD1 (6 bases). The germline CDR1 and CDR2 sequences are SGHRS and YFSETQ. Deletions cut 3 bases from V and 2 bases from J, with 9 bases between. The CDR3 runs 15 residues. This chain's CDR3 is CASSSTGTGANVLTF. For the CDR3, the DNA is TGCGCCAGCAGCTCCACAGGGACTGGGGCCAACGTCCTGACTTTC.

The rearrangement joins TRBV11-3 to TRBJ2-7, with TRBD2 matching 11 bases. Trimming cost V 6 bases and J 0 bases; bases outside gene matches: 4. The germline CDR1 and CDR2 sequences are SGHNT and YENEEA. The CDR3 length is 15 residues. The CDR3 region is CASRVAGGSSYEQYF. The CDR3, as DNA: TGTGCCAGCAGGGTAGCGGGAGGGAGCTCCTACGAGCAGTACTTC.

J is TRBJ1-1 and V is TRBV23-1; D call uncertain. TRBV23-1 is treated as an ORF (open reading frame) with a function not yet certain. There are 13 residues in the CDR3. The ends were cut back, 6 bases at V and 6 bases at J, with 14 bases in the middle. CDR3 protein: CASSLLGRAEAFF. CDR3 nucleotide sequence: TGCGCCAGCAGCCTCCTAGGAAGGGCTGAAGCTTTCTTT.

The chain has TRBV29-1 and TRBJ2-2; D is uncertain. Germline V gene data show CDR1 as SQVTM and CDR2 as ANQGSEA. Trimming took off 5 bases at V and 3 bases at J, with 10 bases between the two ends. The CDR3 length is 13 residues. DNA for the CDR3: TGCAGCGTTCTGGAATTGTACACCGGGGAGCTGTTTTTT. Translation gives CSVLELYTGELFF.

The rearrangement links TRBV9 to TRBJ1-1; D is uncertain. Per germline, CDR1 SGDLS and CDR2 YYNGEE. Trimming cost V 5 bases and J 2 bases, with 16 bases left between them. CDR3 length equals 15 residues. The CDR3 sequence is CASSVEGGANTEAFF. In nucleotides, the CDR3 is TGTGCCAGCAGTGTCGAGGGTGGCGCAAACACTGAAGCTTTCTTT.

This clone turned up a few times. Other DNA sequences in this specimen translate into the identical CDR3. The J gene is TRBJ2-3, the V gene TRBV28, with no clear D. The CDR3 extends over 14 amino acids. V lost 3 bases and J lost 3, with 10 bases in between. Per germline, CDR1 MDHEN and CDR2 SYDVKM. This chain's CDR3 is CASSFLSGTDTQYF. In DNA, the CDR3 is TGTGCCAGCAGTTTCTTATCAGGAACAGATACGCAGTATTTT.

The rearrangement joins TRBV6-8 to TRBJ2-1; 7 nucleotides line up with TRBD2. This CDR3 is built from 17 residues. The germline gives CDR1 MNHGY, CDR2 SAAAGT. Trimming cost V 0 bases and J 6 bases; bases outside gene matches: 11. DNA for the CDR3: TGTGCCAGCAGTTACTCGATGGGTGCGGGAGACCCCAATGAGCAGTTCTTC. This gives the protein CASSYSMGAGDPNEQFF.

This chain joins TRBV28 and TRBJ1-1; maybe TRBD1 (5 bases). The V end lost 7 bases, the J end lost 1 base, and 13 bases lay between the germline ends. The germline V gene has CDR1 MDHEN and CDR2 SYDVKM. CDR3 length: 14 amino acids. This chain's CDR3 is CASMGGWGNTEAFF. Written as DNA, the CDR3 is TGTGCCAGCATGGGGGGATGGGGGAACACTGAAGCTTTCTTT.

The chain recombines TRBV11-3 with TRBJ2-3; weak D call: TRBD1 (5 bases). Germline CDR1 SGHNT, CDR2 YENEEA. With 3 bases removed from V and 1 base from J, the gap between germline ends came to 8 bases. CDR3 size: 14 residues. The CDR3, as DNA: TGTGCCAGCAGCTTGGGCAGGGGCACAGATACGCAGTATTTT. Its protein product is CASSLGRGTDTQYF.

This clone is labeled large. The rearrangement links TRBV19 to TRBJ1-1; 9 nucleotides agree with TRBD1. With 3 bases clipped from V and 2 bases from J, the junction kept 7 bases outside the gene matches. The CDR3 consists of 16 residues. CDR1 is LNHDA and CDR2 is SQIVND in the germline V gene (reference sequence). The CDR3 DNA reads TGTGCCAGTAGTATTGGGGGGACAGGGTTTAACACTGAAGCTTTCTTT. The encoded protein is CASSIGGTGFNTEAFF.

The rearrangement uses TRBV28 and TRBJ1-3; no clear D gene. The CDR3 covers 17 residues. V was clipped by 3 bases and J by 0 bases, with 15 bases between them. Germline assignment: CDR1 MDHEN and CDR2 SYDVKM. The CDR3 sequence: CASSFPLQSFSGNTIYF. CDR3 nucleotide sequence: TGTGCCAGCAGTTTCCCTCTTCAGAGCTTCTCTGGAAACACCATATATTTT.

This clone was seen repeatedly, ten times or more. V gene TRBV6-8 combines with J gene TRBJ2-5, with a tentative D call TRBD1 (5 bases). The CDR3 has 14 residues. V dropped 5 bases and J dropped 2 bases, with 12 bases sitting between them. Germline-derived CDR1 and CDR2 are MNHGY and SAAAGT. CDR3 region: CASSQQTVQETQYF. The CDR3 coding sequence is TGTGCCAGCAGTCAGCAGACAGTTCAAGAGACCCAGTACTTC.

This clone was counted only a few times. The rearrangement uses TRBV11-3 and TRBJ2-6; possible D gene TRBD2, 5 bases. The CDR3 is 16 residues long. Trimming left V 4 bases short and J 0 bases short, with 10 bases between. Germline CDR1 reads SGHNT; CDR2 reads YENEEA. In nucleotides, the CDR3 is TGTGCCAGCAGCTATGGACGGGACTCTGGGGCCAACGTCCTGACTTTC. It is translated as CASSYGRDSGANVLTF.

Written as DNA, the CDR3 is TGTGCCAGTAGGGGATGGGGACTAGCGGGAGCAGGTGAGCAGTTCTTC. Protein sequence: CASRGWGLAGAGEQFF. The chain employs TRBV19 and TRBJ2-1; 14 bases match TRBD2. The CDR3 has 16 residues. Germline-derived CDR1 and CDR2 are LNHDA and SQIVND (reference sequence). V lost 6 bases, J lost 9 bases, and 10 bases stayed unmatched.

The chain employs TRBV12-2 and TRBJ1-5; TRBD1 was called by the table and not checked on the DNA. TRBV12-2 is a listed pseudogene. The CDR3 sequence is 14 residues long. The CDR3: CAKRGGASHQPQHF. The DNA for the CDR3 is TGTGCCAAAAGAGGGGGAGCCTCTCATCAGCCCCAGCATTTT.

This rearrangement joins TRBV11-3 to TRBJ2-3; 8 bases are shared with TRBD1. Germline CDR1 is SGHNT and CDR2 is YENEEA. V shed 5 bases and J 0 bases; nucleotides not matched to a gene: 4. There are 15 residues in the CDR3. The DNA for the CDR3 is TGTGCCAGCAGCCCAGGGGGCTCCAGCACAGATACGCAGTATTTT. It is translated as CASSPGGSSTDTQYF.